This TCR beta chain was sequenced during a study of T cell responses to AZD1222 COVID-19 vaccine. Study findings and constraints: A rise in Spike-specific TCR breadth and depth followed two AZD1222 doses.

TCRdb's table, derived via immunoSEQ multiplex PCR, lists solely in-frame clones and lacks some. Of about 140,000 clones in the sample, roughly 90% were seen once. Details on this clone: Its antigen is undetermined.

The CDR3 is 16 residues long. V lost 4 bases to trimming and J lost 0 bases, with 16 bases between them. Germline values: CDR1 MDHEN, CDR2 SYDVKM. Pooling was applied to second doses at about 4 or about 12 weeks. The chain has TRBV28 and TRBJ2-7; D is perhaps TRBD1 (5 bases). This clonotype was sampled from an adult who received the AZD1222 COVID-19 vaccine. This specimen consisted of peripheral blood, obtained 28 days after the second AZD1222 dose. The CDR3 sequence: CASSSYRRLYSYEQYF. CDR3 DNA: TGTGCCAGCAGTTCCTACAGGCGTCTATACTCCTACGAGCAGTACTTC.